This T cell receptor beta chain is drawn from a study of blood T cell repertoires in COVID-19. This clone was picked up a small number of times. Original processing methods: For nucleated cells, counts were estimated from reference gene primer amplification. The method was immunoSEQ multiplex PCR; TCRdb's version includes in-frame clones alone and lacks a portion of them. Clone size and V and J calls were adopted from that table, with D and trimming inferred from the DNA. Of approximately 140,000 clones listed, 84% are singletons. CDR1 is SGHTA and CDR2 is FQGTGA in the germline V gene. The CDR3 has 16 amino acids. Trimming pared 1 base from V and 6 bases from J, leaving 17 bases between.

The sequence derives from a man between 60 and 75 years old with acute or convalescent COVID-19. Sequencing was carried out using peripheral blood. This chain uses TRBV7-3 with TRBJ2-3, with a tentative D call TRBD2 (7 bases). The CDR3 DNA is TGTGCCAGCAGCTTAAGGGGCGGGGGCTCCACGGATACGCAGTATTTT. Protein product: CASSLRGGGSTDTQYF.